Detailed here is one TCR beta chain. Original handling: Researchers report that nucleated cell counts were estimated from reference gene primer amplification. Profiling relied on immunoSEQ multiplex PCR, and the TCRdb table lists in-frame clones only, not all of them. That table furnishes V, J and clone size, whereas the DNA furnished D and trimming. In the table there are 100,000 to 120,000 clones, approximately 85% of which are singletons. This CDR3 is built from 12 residues. Trimming took 5 bases from V and 5 from J, leaving 9 bases between them. Per germline, CDR1 PRHDT and CDR2 FYEKMQ (reference sequence). This entry is derived from a study of blood T cell repertoires in COVID-19. Study as a whole: Nucleic acid was either cDNA or gDNA, and it came from T cells, B-cell-depleted T cells, or PBMCs.

This TCR derives from a man aged 40-50 years with acute or convalescent COVID-19. Sequencing was done on a sample of peripheral blood. This chain links TRBV13 with TRBJ1-2; D perhaps matches TRBD1 (5 bases). In DNA form, the CDR3 reads TGTGCCAGCAGCCTTGGGGGGTATGGCTACACCTTC. This gives the protein CASSLGGYGYTF.